This TCR beta chain derives from a study of T cell responses to AZD1222 COVID-19 vaccine. The repertoire was sequenced with immunoSEQ multiplex PCR; TCRdb's copy has only in-frame clones and lacks some. Of roughly 260,000 clones listed, approximately 93% are singletons. The CDR3 contains 14 residues. Germline V lookup: CDR1 MDHEN, CDR2 SYDVKM. Trimming took 5 bases from V and 2 from J; bases not matched to a gene: 4. The chain uses TRBV28 and TRBJ2-7, with TRBD2 matching over 9 bases. The sample consisted of peripheral blood, taken on day 0 of AZD1222 vaccination. The TCR sequence derives from an adult in good health. The CDR3 sequence is CASSRLAVTYEQYF. The CDR3 region has the DNA TGTGCCAGCAGTAGACTAGCGGTAACCTACGAGCAGTACTTC.